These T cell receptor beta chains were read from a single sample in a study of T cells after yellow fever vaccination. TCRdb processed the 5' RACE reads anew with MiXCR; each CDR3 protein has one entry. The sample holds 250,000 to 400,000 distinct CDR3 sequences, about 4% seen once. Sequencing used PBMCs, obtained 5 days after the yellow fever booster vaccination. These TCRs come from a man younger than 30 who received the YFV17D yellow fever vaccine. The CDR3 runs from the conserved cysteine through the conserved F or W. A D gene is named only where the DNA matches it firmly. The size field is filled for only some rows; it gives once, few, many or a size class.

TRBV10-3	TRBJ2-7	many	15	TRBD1	CAISELGQGFYEQYF	TGTGCCATCAGTGAGTTGGGACAGGGTTTCTACGAGCAGTACTTC
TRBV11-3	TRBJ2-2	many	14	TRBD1	CASSLGGRTGELFF	TGTGCCAGCAGCCTAGGGGGCAGGACCGGGGAGCTGTTTTTT
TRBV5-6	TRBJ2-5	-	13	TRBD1	CASSATGVETQYF	TGTGCCAGCAGCGCTACAGGGGTAGAGACCCAGTACTTC
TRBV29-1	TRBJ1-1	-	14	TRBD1	CSVQGARLNTEAFF	TGCAGCGTTCAGGGGGCACGATTGAACACTGAAGCTTTCTTT
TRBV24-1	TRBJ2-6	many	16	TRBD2	CATSDSRGVGANVLTF	TGTGCCACCAGTGATTCGCGGGGGGTCGGGGCCAACGTCCTGACTTTC
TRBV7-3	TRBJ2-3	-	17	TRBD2	CASSLQGTSGGGDTQYF	TGTGCCAGCAGCTTACAAGGGACTAGCGGGGGGGGAGATACGCAGTATTTT
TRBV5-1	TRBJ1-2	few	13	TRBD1	CASDSTGVSGYTF	TGCGCCAGCGACTCGACAGGGGTATCTGGCTACACCTTC
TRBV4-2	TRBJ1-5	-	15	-	CASSQVGGEGQPQHF	TGTGCCAGCAGCCAAGTAGGGGGAGAAGGACAGCCCCAGCATTTT
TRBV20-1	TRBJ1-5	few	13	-	CSASEDGNQPQHF	TGCAGTGCTAGTGAGGACGGCAATCAGCCCCAGCATTTT
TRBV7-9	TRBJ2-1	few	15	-	CASSSRGNLGNEQFF	TGTGCCAGCAGCTCTAGGGGGAATTTGGGCAATGAGCAGTTCTTC
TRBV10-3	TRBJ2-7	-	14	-	CAIRPGRGFDEQYF	TGTGCCATCAGACCGGGACGAGGTTTCGACGAGCAGTACTTC
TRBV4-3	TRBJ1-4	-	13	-	CASSQEWQGKLFF	TGCGCCAGCAGCCAAGAGTGGCAGGGAAAACTGTTTTTT
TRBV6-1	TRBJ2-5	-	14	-	CASILRGGQETQYF	TGTGCCAGCATCCTAAGGGGGGGCCAAGAGACCCAGTACTTC
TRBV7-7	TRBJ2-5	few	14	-	CASSLDADQETQYF	TGTGCCAGCAGCTTAGACGCAGACCAAGAGACCCAGTACTTC
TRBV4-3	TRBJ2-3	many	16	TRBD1	CASSHAPGQGEDTQYF	TGCGCCAGCAGCCATGCTCCGGGACAGGGTGAAGATACGCAGTATTTT
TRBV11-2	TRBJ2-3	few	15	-	CAFSLEGASTDTQYF	TGTGCCTTCTCTTTGGAGGGGGCGAGCACAGATACGCAGTATTTT
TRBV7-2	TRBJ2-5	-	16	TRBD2	CASSTGTSVWGETQYF	TGTGCCAGCAGCACCGGGACTAGCGTTTGGGGAGAGACCCAGTACTTC
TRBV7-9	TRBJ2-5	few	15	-	CASSFRTGLSETQYF	TGTGCCAGCAGCTTCAGGACCGGCCTATCCGAGACCCAGTACTTC
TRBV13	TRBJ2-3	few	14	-	CASSPTGEGDTQYF	TGTGCCAGCAGCCCGACAGGGGAGGGAGATACGCAGTATTTT
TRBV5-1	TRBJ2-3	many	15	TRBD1	CASRSGTGDTDTQYF	TGCGCCAGCAGGTCCGGGACAGGGGATACAGATACGCAGTATTTT
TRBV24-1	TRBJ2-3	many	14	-	CATSDVRSADTQYF	TGTGCCACCAGTGATGTGCGGAGCGCAGATACGCAGTATTTT
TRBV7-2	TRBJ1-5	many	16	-	CASSLGTRGGGQPQHF	TGTGCCAGCAGCTTGGGAACTAGGGGAGGCGGTCAGCCCCAGCATTTT
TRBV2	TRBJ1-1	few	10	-	CASSRSEAFF	TGTGCCAGCAGTCGGTCTGAAGCTTTCTTT
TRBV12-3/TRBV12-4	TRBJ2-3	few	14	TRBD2	CASTLSGGADTQYF	TGTGCCAGCACCCTTAGCGGGGGGGCAGATACGCAGTATTTT
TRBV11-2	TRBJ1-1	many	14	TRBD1	CASTLRGRIAEAFF	TGTGCCAGCACCCTCAGGGGGCGCATCGCTGAAGCTTTCTTT
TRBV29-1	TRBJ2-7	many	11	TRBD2	CSVARGGEQYF	TGCAGCGTCGCCCGGGGGGGCGAGCAGTACTTC
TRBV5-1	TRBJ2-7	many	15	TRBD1	CASSQWTGSSYEQYF	TGCGCCAGCAGCCAATGGACAGGGAGCTCCTACGAGCAGTACTTC
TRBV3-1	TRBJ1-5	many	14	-	CASSPRGVQEAQHF	TGTGCCAGCAGCCCAAGGGGCGTTCAGGAGGCCCAGCATTTT
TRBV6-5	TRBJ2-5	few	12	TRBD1	CASRQGMETQYF	TGTGCCAGCAGACAGGGGATGGAGACCCAGTACTTC
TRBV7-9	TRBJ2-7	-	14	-	CASSMHLAIYEQYF	TGTGCCAGCAGCATGCACCTAGCGATTTACGAGCAGTACTTC
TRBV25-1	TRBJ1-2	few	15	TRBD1	CASKPQGAQVYGYTF	TGTGCCAGCAAACCACAGGGGGCGCAGGTCTATGGCTACACCTTC
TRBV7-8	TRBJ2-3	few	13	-	CASRWGSTDTQYF	TGTGCCAGCAGGTGGGGGAGCACAGATACGCAGTATTTT
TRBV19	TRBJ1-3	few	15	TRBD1	CASRGTGGLGNTIYF	TGTGCCAGTAGGGGAACAGGGGGCCTTGGAAACACCATATATTTT
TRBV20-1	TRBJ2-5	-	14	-	CSARRGAGQETQYF	TGCAGTGCTAGGAGGGGTGCCGGTCAAGAGACCCAGTACTTC
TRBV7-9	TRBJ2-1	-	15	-	CASSSGGREHNEQFF	TGTGCCAGCAGCTCCGGGGGTAGGGAACACAATGAGCAGTTCTTC
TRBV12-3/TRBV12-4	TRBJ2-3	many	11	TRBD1	CATDRGRTQYF	TGTGCCACGGACAGGGGACGGACGCAGTATTTT
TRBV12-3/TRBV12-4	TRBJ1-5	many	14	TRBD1	CASSLTGSLGPQHF	TGTGCCAGCAGCTTGACAGGGAGCTTGGGGCCCCAGCATTTT
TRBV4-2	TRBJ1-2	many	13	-	CASSHPGTYGYTF	TGTGCCAGCAGCCACCCCGGGACATATGGCTACACCTTC
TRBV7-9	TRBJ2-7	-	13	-	CASNQGPDLEQYF	TGTGCCAGCAATCAGGGCCCAGACCTCGAGCAGTACTTC
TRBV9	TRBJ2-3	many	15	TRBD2	CASSRPGLAPDTQYF	TGTGCCAGCAGCCGGCCGGGACTAGCGCCAGATACGCAGTATTTT
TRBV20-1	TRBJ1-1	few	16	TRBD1	CSARRKGQGANTEAFF	TGCAGTGCTAGACGGAAGGGACAGGGGGCCAACACTGAAGCTTTCTTT
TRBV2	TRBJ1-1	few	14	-	CASSLREFGTEAFF	TGTGCCAGCAGCCTCAGGGAGTTTGGCACTGAAGCTTTCTTT
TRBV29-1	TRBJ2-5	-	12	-	CSGNSHRETQYF	TGCAGCGGTAACAGCCATCGGGAGACCCAGTACTTC
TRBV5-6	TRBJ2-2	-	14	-	CASQGTENTGELFF	TGTGCCAGCCAAGGGACGGAGAACACCGGGGAGCTGTTTTTT
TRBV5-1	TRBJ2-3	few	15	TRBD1	CASSDRGRDTDTQYF	TGCGCCAGCAGCGACAGGGGGCGGGACACAGATACGCAGTATTTT
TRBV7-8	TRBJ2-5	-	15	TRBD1	CASSYRQGTQETQYF	TGTGCCAGCAGCTACCGACAGGGGACTCAAGAGACCCAGTACTTC
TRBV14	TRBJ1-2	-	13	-	CASSQDRQYGYTF	TGTGCCAGCAGCCAAGATCGGCAGTATGGCTACACCTTC
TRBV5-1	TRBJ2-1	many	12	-	CASSNDINEQFF	TGCGCCAGCAGCAACGACATCAATGAGCAGTTCTTC
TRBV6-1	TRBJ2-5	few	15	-	CASSRGRDFLETQYF	TGTGCCAGCAGCCGGGGACGGGATTTTCTCGAGACCCAGTACTTC
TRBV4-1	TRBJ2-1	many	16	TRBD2	CASSPPGLAGPNEQFF	TGCGCCAGCAGCCCCCCGGGGCTAGCGGGGCCCAATGAGCAGTTCTTC
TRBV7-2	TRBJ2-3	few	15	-	CASSSRSGGTDTQYF	TGTGCCAGCAGCTCCCGTAGCGGCGGAACAGATACGCAGTATTTT
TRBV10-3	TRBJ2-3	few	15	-	CAIGGLQTRTDTQYF	TGTGCCATCGGGGGACTCCAAACACGCACAGATACGCAGTATTTT
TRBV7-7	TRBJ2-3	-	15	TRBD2	CASSLGGLGADTQYF	TGTGCTAGCAGCTTAGGGGGACTAGGAGCAGATACGCAGTATTTT
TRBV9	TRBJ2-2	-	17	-	CASSVEDRFLRTGELFF	TGTGCCAGCAGCGTAGAAGACAGGTTCTTGAGAACCGGGGAGCTGTTTTTT
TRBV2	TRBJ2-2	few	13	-	CASSVERTGELFF	TGTGCCAGCAGTGTTGAGCGCACCGGGGAGCTGTTTTTT
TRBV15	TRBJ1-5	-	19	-	CATSRDVQNLLYSNQPQHF	TGTGCCACCAGCAGAGATGTACAGAATCTTCTTTATAGCAATCAGCCCCAGCATTTT
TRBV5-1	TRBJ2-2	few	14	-	CASGKGMNTGELFF	TGCGCCAGCGGTAAGGGGATGAACACCGGGGAGCTGTTTTTT
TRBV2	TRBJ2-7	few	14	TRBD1	CASGLGTGAYEQYF	TGTGCCAGCGGGCTTGGGACAGGGGCCTACGAGCAGTACTTC
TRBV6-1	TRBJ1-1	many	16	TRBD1	CASSEGQGPGQTEAFF	TGTGCCAGCAGTGAAGGACAGGGGCCGGGTCAGACTGAAGCTTTCTTT
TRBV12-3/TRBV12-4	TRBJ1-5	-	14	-	CASSFQHSNQPQHF	TGTGCCAGCAGTTTCCAGCATAGCAATCAGCCCCAGCATTTT